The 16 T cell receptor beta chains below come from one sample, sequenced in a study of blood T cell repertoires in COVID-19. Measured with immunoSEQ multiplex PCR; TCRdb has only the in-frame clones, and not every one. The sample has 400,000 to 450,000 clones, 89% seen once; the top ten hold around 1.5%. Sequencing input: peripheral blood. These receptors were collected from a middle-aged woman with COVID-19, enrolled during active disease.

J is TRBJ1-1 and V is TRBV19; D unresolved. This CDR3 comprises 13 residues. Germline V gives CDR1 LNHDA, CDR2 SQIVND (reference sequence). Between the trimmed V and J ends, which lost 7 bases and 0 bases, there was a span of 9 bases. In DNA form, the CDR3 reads TGTGCCAGTACGCAGTCCATGAACACTGAAGCTTTCTTT. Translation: CASTQSMNTEAFF.

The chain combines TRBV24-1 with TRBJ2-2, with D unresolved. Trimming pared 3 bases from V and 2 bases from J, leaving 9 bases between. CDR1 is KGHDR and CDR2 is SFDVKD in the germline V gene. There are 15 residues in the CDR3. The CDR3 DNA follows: TGTGCCACCAGTGATCCACAGAAAAACACCGGGGAGCTGTTTTTT. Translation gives CATSDPQKNTGELFF.

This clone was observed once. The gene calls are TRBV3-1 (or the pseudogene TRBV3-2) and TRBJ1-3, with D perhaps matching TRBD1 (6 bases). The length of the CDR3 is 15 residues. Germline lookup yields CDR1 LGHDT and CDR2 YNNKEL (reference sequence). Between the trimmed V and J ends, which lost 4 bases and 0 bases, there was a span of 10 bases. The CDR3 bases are TGTGCCAGCAGCCTTAACAGGGACTCTGGAAACACCATATATTTT. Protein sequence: CASSLNRDSGNTIYF.

The CDR3 sequence: CASSTDDRSYEQYF. Written as DNA, the CDR3 is TGTGCCAGCAGCACCGACGACAGATCCTACGAGCAGTACTTC. V usage is TRBV7-2 and J usage is TRBJ2-7, with D perhaps TRBD1 (5 bases). From germline, CDR1 is SGHTA and CDR2 FQGNSA. The CDR3 is 14 residues long. The V gene lost 5 bases and the J gene lost 1 base, with 12 bases spanning the gap.

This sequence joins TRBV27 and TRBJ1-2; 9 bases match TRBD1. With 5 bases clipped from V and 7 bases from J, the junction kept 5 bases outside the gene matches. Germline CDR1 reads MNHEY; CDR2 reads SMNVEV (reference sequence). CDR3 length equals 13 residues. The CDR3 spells CASSTGGSVGYTF. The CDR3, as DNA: TGTGCCAGCAGTACAGGGGGCTCGGTTGGCTACACCTTC.

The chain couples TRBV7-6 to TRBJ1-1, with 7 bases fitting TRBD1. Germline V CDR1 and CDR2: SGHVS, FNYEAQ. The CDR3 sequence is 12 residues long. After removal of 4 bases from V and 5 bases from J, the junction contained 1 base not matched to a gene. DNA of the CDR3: TGTGCCAGCAGCTCGGGACAGACTGAAGCTTTCTTT. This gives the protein CASSSGQTEAFF.

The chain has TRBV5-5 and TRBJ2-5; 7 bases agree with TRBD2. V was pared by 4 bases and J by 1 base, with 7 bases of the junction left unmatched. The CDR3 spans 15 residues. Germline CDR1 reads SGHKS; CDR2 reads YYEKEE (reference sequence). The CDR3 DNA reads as TGTGCCAGCAGCCCCCAGCGGGGCCTCCAAGAGACCCAGTACTTC. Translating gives CASSPQRGLQETQYF.

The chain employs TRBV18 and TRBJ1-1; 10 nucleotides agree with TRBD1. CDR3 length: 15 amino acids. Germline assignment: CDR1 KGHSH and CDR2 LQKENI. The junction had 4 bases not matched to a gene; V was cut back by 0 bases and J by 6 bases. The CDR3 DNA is TGTGCCAGCTCACCACCTGACAGGGGGCGCTCTGAAGCTTTCTTT. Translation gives CASSPPDRGRSEAFF.

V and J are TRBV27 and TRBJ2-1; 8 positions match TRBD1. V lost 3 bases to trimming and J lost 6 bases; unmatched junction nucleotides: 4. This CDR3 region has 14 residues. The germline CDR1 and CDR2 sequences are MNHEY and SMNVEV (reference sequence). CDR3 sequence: CASSFSDRVNEQFF. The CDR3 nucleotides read TGTGCCAGCAGTTTCTCGGACAGGGTCAATGAGCAGTTCTTC.

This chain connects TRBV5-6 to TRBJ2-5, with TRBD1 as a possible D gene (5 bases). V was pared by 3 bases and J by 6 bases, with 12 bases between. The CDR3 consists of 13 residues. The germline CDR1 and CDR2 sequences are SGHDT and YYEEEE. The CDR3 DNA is TGTGCCAGCAGCTCGAAAGGGGTGCAGACCCAGTACTTC. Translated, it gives CASSSKGVQTQYF.

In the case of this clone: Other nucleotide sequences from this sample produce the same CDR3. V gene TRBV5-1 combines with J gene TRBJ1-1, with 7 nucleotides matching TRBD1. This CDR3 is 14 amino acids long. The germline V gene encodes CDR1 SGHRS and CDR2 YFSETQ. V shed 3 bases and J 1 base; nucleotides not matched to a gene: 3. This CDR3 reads CASSSSGGNTEAFF. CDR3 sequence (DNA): TGCGCCAGCAGCTCCTCAGGGGGGAACACTGAAGCTTTCTTT.

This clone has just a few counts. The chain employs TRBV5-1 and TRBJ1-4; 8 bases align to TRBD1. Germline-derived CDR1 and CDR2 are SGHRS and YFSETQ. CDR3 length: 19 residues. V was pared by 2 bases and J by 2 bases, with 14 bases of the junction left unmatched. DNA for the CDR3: TGCGCCAGCAGCTTCTCTTTTCAGGGGGCGCGGGCGACTAATGAAAAACTGTTTTTT. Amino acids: CASSFSFQGARATNEKLFF.

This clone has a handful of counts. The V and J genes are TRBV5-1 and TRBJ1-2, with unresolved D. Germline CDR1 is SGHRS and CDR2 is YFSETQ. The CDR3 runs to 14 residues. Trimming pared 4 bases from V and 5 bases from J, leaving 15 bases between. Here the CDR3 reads CASSPTDGDYGYTF. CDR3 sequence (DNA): TGCGCCAGCAGCCCCACCGACGGGGATTATGGCTACACCTTC.

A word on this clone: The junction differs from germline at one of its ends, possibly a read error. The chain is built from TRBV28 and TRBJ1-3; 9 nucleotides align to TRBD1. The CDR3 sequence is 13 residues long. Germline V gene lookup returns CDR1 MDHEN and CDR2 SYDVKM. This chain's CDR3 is CASSFRNRGLLTF. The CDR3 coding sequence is TGTGCCAGCAGTTTTCGGAACAGGGGGCTCCTAACTTTT.

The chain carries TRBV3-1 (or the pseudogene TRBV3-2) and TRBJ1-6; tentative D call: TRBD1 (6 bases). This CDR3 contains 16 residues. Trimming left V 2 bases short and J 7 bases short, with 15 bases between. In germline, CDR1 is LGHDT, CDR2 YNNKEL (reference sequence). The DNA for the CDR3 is TGTGCCAGCAGCCAACATGCCAGGGGCTGGAATTCACCCCTCCACTTT. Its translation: CASSQHARGWNSPLHF.

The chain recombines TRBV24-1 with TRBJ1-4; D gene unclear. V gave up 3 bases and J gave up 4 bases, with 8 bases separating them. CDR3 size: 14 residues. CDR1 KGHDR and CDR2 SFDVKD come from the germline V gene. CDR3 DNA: TGTGCCACCAGTGATACCCGGGATAATGAAAAACTGTTTTTT. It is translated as CATSDTRDNEKLFF.